The rows below give T cell receptor beta chains drawn from one sample of a study of blood T cell repertoires in COVID-19. Measured with immunoSEQ multiplex PCR; TCRdb has only the in-frame clones, and not every one. The table records fewer than 350,000 clones, 88% of them present only once. Input material: PBMCs or T cells enriched from blood (not recorded which). These receptors all come from a woman aged 25-40 years who had been exposed to COVID-19. Each CDR3 is given with its conserved first and last residue. Each record gives: clone size, V gene, CDR3 length, CDR3 protein. Where a row states a size, it is once, few, many or the class of an expanded clone; other rows omit it.

.	TRBV18	14	CASSPPTGVAEAFF
.	TRBV12-5	16	CASGFNTGGAGNEQFF
.	TRBV7-6	16	CASSLEGQGANNEQFF
.	TRBV12-5	15	CASGSGNKGVGELFF
.	TRBV19	13	CASSMGRTYEQYF
.	TRBV2	14	CASSESGQVNEQYF
.	TRBV28	13	CASRTDSLYGYTF
.	TRBV12-3/TRBV12-4	13	CASRRSGTGAQYF
.	TRBV15	14	CATSRARAEETQYF
once	TRBV7-2	14	CASSLAGGPNEQYF
.	TRBV18	14	CASSPRDGNQPQHF
.	TRBV28	14	CASSLGVTNYGYTF
once	TRBV19	13	CASSIGRSETQYF
.	TRBV6-5	13	CASSYKGSQPQHF
.	TRBV3-1/TRBV3-2	16	CASSKRTGGWGTEAFF
once	TRBV6-5	11	CASSIIEWQYF
.	TRBV6-5	12	CASSFRGREYTF
.	TRBV10-2	14	CASSEQGAGNTIYF
.	TRBV27	14	CASRLAVAFGEQFF
.	TRBV12-3/TRBV12-4	12	CASSLLGDEQFF
.	TRBV11-3	16	CASSLRTWRGQETQYF
once	TRBV24-1	16	CATSEWTSGKTGELFF
.	TRBV5-1	15	CASSLRGTLTDTQYF
.	TRBV11-2	15	CASSHGTAQSYEQYF
once	TRBV7-3	16	CASSPRGGGLAGAQYF
.	TRBV18	12	CASSPPGNEQFF
.	TRBV27	16	CASSLWRGSVTDTQYF
.	TRBV19	14	CASSRGLTGNTIYF
.	TRBV24-1	13	CATSEPTGRPQHF
.	TRBV11-3	12	CASSPDRGEAFF
.	TRBV29-1	12	CSVDPGNYEQYF
.	TRBV2	14	CASRGDSIHTEAFF
.	TRBV6-5	14	CASSYAAGNSPLHF
.	TRBV5-6	18	CASSLRLAGIDRDYGYTF
.	TRBV11-2	14	CASSLGMESEKLFF
.	TRBV7-9	15	CASSPVTGQGYGYTF
.	TRBV7-6	17	CASSLDTGIYSGNTIYF
.	TRBV9	14	CASSPSGTSYEQYF
.	TRBV10-3	14	CAIRDGTGGQPQHF
.	TRBV24-1	14	CATSDTGGTDTQYF
.	TRBV7-3	14	CASSLYESTDTQYF